The next 32 T cell receptor beta chains were all read from a single sample in a study of sequential checkpoint blockade in melanoma (dated by TCRdb to about 2019). The treatment or condition label here, explained by the study, means: randomized to nivolumab then ipilimumab (arm A) or the reverse (arm B). The protocol used for the library was the immunoSEQ multiplex PCR assay. Sourced from immuneACCESS, this table was stored by TCRdb with only in-frame sequences that have V and J called. A share of the clones is absent; for the studies checked, an unresolved V gene accounts for under half, and the remainder has no known explanation. Across this sample there are around 30,000 clones, with around 88% seen only once. More than 20% of the sample is taken by the ten largest. The sample here was CD8+ T cells sorted from blood (inferred from file names), taken from a patient given nivolumab and ipilimumab in sequence. Source of these receptors: a human donor with melanoma.

The chain recombines TRBV12-2 with TRBJ1-6; TRBD1 was called by the table and not checked on the DNA. TRBV12-2 is annotated as a pseudogene. This CDR3 is built from 14 residues. In DNA, the CDR3 is TGTGCAAGTCGCTGGGACAGGGCGCTTTCACCCCTCCACTTT. It specifies CASRWDRALSPLHF.

The CDR3 DNA is TGTGCCAGCAGCAGAGGTCAGCGGGGGGGCCCCGGGGAGCTGTTTTTT. This translates into CASSRGQRGGPGELFF. This chain links TRBV7-7 with TRBJ2-2; 10 positions match TRBD2. The V and J ends lost 5 bases and 6 bases, in that order; junction bases with no gene match: 9. CDR1 SSHAT and CDR2 FNYEAQ come from the germline V gene (reference sequence). The CDR3 is made up of 16 amino acids. Variable domain in full (rest from reference TRBV7-7 and TRBJ2-2): GAGVSQSPRYKVTKRGQDVTLRCDPISSHATLYWYQQALGQGPEFLTYFNYEAQPDKSGLPSDRFSAERPEGSISTLTIQRTEQRDSAMYRCASSRGQRGGPGELFFGEGSRLTVL.

This chain links TRBV29-1 with TRBJ2-1, with TRBD2 identical over 8 bases. The CDR3 is 15 amino acids. Per germline, CDR1 SQVTM and CDR2 ANQGSEA. With V trimmed by 3 bases and J by 4 bases, 8 bases remained unmatched. This CDR3 reads CSVDAGGRQYNEQFF. The DNA for the CDR3 is TGCAGCGTTGATGCGGGAGGCCGCCAATACAATGAGCAGTTCTTC.

The chain recombines TRBV9 with TRBJ2-1, with 9 bases lining up with TRBD2. Germline CDR1 is SGDLS and CDR2 is YYNGEE. V gave up 0 bases and J gave up 2 bases; unmatched junction bases: 3. There are 16 residues in the CDR3. The CDR3 coding sequence is TGTGCCAGCAGCGTAGTGTCTAGCGGGGCCTACAATGAGCAGTTCTTC. Protein: CASSVVSSGAYNEQFF.

The chain couples TRBV19 to TRBJ1-3, with 8 bases fitting TRBD1. J gave up 0 bases and V 7 bases, and 2 bases lay outside the gene matches. This CDR3 has 14 amino acids. The germline V gene encodes CDR1 LNHDA and CDR2 SQIVND (reference sequence). The DNA of the CDR3 is TGTGCCAGTAAACAGGGGGACTCTGGAAACACCATATATTTT. It specifies CASKQGDSGNTIYF.

The chain has TRBV7-4 and TRBJ2-5; no firm D call. The CDR3 extends over 18 amino acids. The V end was cut by 5 bases, the J end by 3 bases, with 25 bases between. Looked up from germline, CDR1 is SGHVT and CDR2 is SQSDAQ. The CDR3: CASSPQDDLPGREETQYF. In DNA, the CDR3 is TGTGCCAGCAGCCCCCAAGATGACTTGCCCGGTCGGGAAGAGACCCAGTACTTC.

In this sample, this clone turned up a few times. The V and J genes are TRBV11-3 and TRBJ2-1, with 8 positions matching TRBD2. This CDR3 region has 15 residues. The V gene end was trimmed by 3 bases and the J gene end by 9 bases; junction bases not matched to a gene: 10. CDR1 is SGHNT and CDR2 is YENEEA in the germline V gene. CDR3 nucleotide sequence: TGTGCCAGCAGCTTTGGTAGCGGGGCGAGTAGTGAGCAGTTCTTC. Translation gives CASSFGSGASSEQFF.

This clone was observed once. The gene calls are TRBV7-8 and TRBJ2-2; 11 positions agree with TRBD2. Trimming cost V 5 bases and J 7 bases; bases outside gene matches: 12. This CDR3 contains 17 residues. CDR1 is SGHVS and CDR2 is FQNEAQ in the germline V gene. CDR3 region: CASSPRLSGGAVGELFF. In DNA form, the CDR3 reads TGTGCCAGCAGCCCACGCCTTAGCGGGGGGGCGGTCGGGGAGCTGTTTTTT.

This clone has more than one count but fewer than ten. This chain joins TRBV27 and TRBJ2-7; D possibly corresponds to TRBD2 (5 bases). V lost 2 bases and J 7 bases, leaving 15 bases between the germline ends. Germline values: CDR1 MNHEY, CDR2 SMNVEV (reference sequence). The CDR3 sequence is 14 residues long. For the CDR3, the DNA is TGTGCCAGCAGTTTAGTCCGGGGATCTCATGAGCAGTACTTC. As protein: CASSLVRGSHEQYF.

This clone showed up just a few times. The genes are TRBV18 and TRBJ2-7, with 11 positions matching TRBD1. This CDR3 region has 15 residues. CDR1 and CDR2 (germline): KGHSH, LQKENI. J lost 3 bases, V lost 3 bases, and 4 bases had no gene match. In DNA, the CDR3 is TGTGCCAGCTCACCGCCGGGACAGGGGGGCTACGAGCAGTACTTC. Protein sequence: CASSPPGQGGYEQYF.

The chain carries TRBV14 and TRBJ1-1; a possible D gene is TRBD1 (5 bases). Trimming removed 1 base from V and 7 bases from J, with 7 bases in between. This CDR3 contains 12 residues. The germline CDR1 and CDR2 sequences are SGHDN and FVKESK. CDR3 coding DNA: TGTGCCAGCAGCCAAGGGGGCATTGAAGCTTTCTTT. It translates to CASSQGGIEAFF.

The V call is TRBV10-3, the J call TRBJ2-5; possibly TRBD2 for D (6 bases). CDR1 is ENHRY and CDR2 is SYGVKD in the germline V gene. V was pared by 6 bases and J by 1 base, with 12 bases between. CDR3 length: 14 residues. DNA of the CDR3: TGTGCCATCAGAATGGACTATGGCCAAGAGACCCAGTACTTC. This sequence encodes CAIRMDYGQETQYF.

V usage is TRBV7-2 and J usage is TRBJ2-7, with 8 bases identical to TRBD1. The V segment lost 4 bases and the J segment 0 bases; nucleotides outside the gene matches: 5. Germline CDR1 SGHTA, CDR2 FQGNSA. The CDR3 length is 15 residues. As DNA, the CDR3 is TGTGCCAGCAGCTGGGGACAGGCTAGCTCCTACGAGCAGTACTTC. This translates into CASSWGQASSYEQYF. Full variable domain (remainder filled in from reference TRBV7-2 and TRBJ2-7): GAGVSQSPSNKVTEKGKDVELRCDPISGHTALYWYRQSLGQGLEFLIYFQGNSAPDKSGLPSDRFSAERTGGSVSTLTIQRTQQEDSAVYLCASSWGQASSYEQYFGPGTRLTVT.

The chain joins TRBV4-1 to TRBJ2-1, with D perhaps matching TRBD2 (6 bases). Germline CDR1 is MGHRA and CDR2 is YSYEKL. CDR3 size: 17 residues. Trimming left V 0 bases short and J 5 bases short, with 17 bases between. The CDR3 DNA sequence: TGCGCCAGCAGCCAAGAGGACGGAGGGACTGAGGACAATGAGCAGTTCTTC. Residues: CASSQEDGGTEDNEQFF.

The V and J genes are TRBV27 and TRBJ2-2; D is possibly TRBD1 (6 bases). This CDR3 contains 14 residues. Germline CDR1 is MNHEY and CDR2 is SMNVEV (reference sequence). Trimming removed 5 bases at V and 6 bases at J, with 13 bases between. The DNA for the CDR3 is TGTGCCAGCAGTGAGTTACAGGGTGCCGGGGAGCTGTTTTTT. It translates to CASSELQGAGELFF.

The chain is built from TRBV6-1 and TRBJ1-2; the D is unclear. V was cut by 6 bases and J by 4 bases, with 12 bases left in between. CDR3 length: 13 residues. The V gene's germline CDR1 is MNHNS and CDR2 SASEGT. CDR3 residues: CASSSRRGYGYTF. The DNA for the CDR3 is TGTGCCAGCAGCTCCCGACGGGGCTATGGCTACACCTTC.

The table lists this clone with a few counts. The rearrangement links TRBV7-9 to TRBJ2-3; tentative D call: TRBD1 (5 bases). With 5 bases removed from V and 4 bases from J, the gap between germline ends came to 22 bases. The CDR3 spans 17 residues. CDR1 and CDR2 (germline): SEHNR, FQNEAQ (reference sequence). CDR3 sequence reads: CASSPIPGFDKADTQYF. CDR3 nucleotide sequence: TGTGCCAGCAGCCCTATCCCAGGGTTTGATAAGGCAGATACGCAGTATTTT.

V is TRBV19 and J is TRBJ2-7; 10 nucleotides line up with TRBD1. Germline-derived CDR1 and CDR2 are LNHDA and SQIVND (reference sequence). V lost 8 bases and J lost 7; bases outside the gene matches: 8. This CDR3 is 13 amino acids long. The CDR3 is CASAGTGADEQYF. The DNA of the CDR3 is TGTGCCAGTGCCGGGACAGGGGCAGATGAGCAGTACTTC. The variable domain in full, with the rest retrieved from reference TRBV19 and TRBJ2-7, is DGGITQSPKYLFRKEGQNVTLSCEQNLNHDAMYWYRQDPGQGLRLIYYSQIVNDFQKGDIAEGYSVSREKKESFPLTVTSAQKNPTAFYLCASAGTGADEQYFGPGTRLTVT.

The rearrangement uses TRBV5-5 and TRBJ1-3, with 7 bases aligning to TRBD1. Germline assignment: CDR1 SGHKS and CDR2 YYEKEE (reference sequence). CDR3 size: 15 residues. V gave up 3 bases and J gave up 4 bases; unmatched junction bases: 7. The CDR3 bases are TGTGCCAGCAGCTCGACAGGGCGGACGGGAAACACCATATATTTT. This sequence encodes CASSSTGRTGNTIYF.

The chain is built from TRBV9 and TRBJ2-3; possible D gene TRBD2, 5 bases. CDR1 and CDR2 from the germline V gene are SGDLS and YYNGEE. The CDR3 totals 15 residues. The germline V and J ends were trimmed by 7 bases and 0 bases, with 15 bases remaining between them. Here the CDR3 DNA reads TGTGCCAGCTCCCCCGGAGGCACTAGCACAGATACGCAGTATTTT. This encodes CASSPGGTSTDTQYF.

The CDR3 region is CASSDRGQDEQFF. The CDR3 DNA follows: TGTGCCAGCAGTGACAGGGGGCAGGATGAGCAGTTCTTC. The genes are TRBV6-4 and TRBJ2-1; 7 bases match TRBD1. The length of the CDR3 is 13 residues. The trim removed 2 bases at V and 8 bases at J, leaving 3 bases unmatched. Germline-derived CDR1 and CDR2 are MRHNA and SNTAGT.

V and J are TRBV19 and TRBJ2-3, with 9 bases aligning to TRBD1. The CDR3 spans 15 residues. The V gene's germline CDR1 is LNHDA and CDR2 SQIVND (reference sequence). The junction had 5 bases not matched to a gene; V was cut back by 7 bases and J by 0 bases. DNA for the CDR3: TGTGCCAGTACCGGGACAGGGTTTAGCACAGATACGCAGTATTTT. Translation: CASTGTGFSTDTQYF.

The rearrangement joins TRBV10-3 to TRBJ2-6; 11 nucleotides align to TRBD1. The CDR3 is 19 amino acids. From germline, CDR1 is ENHRY and CDR2 SYGVKD. V gave up 5 bases and J gave up 1 base; unmatched junction bases: 10. CDR3 DNA: TGTGCCATCAGTTTCTCCTCCGGGACAGGGGGATCTGGGGCCAACGTCCTGACTTTC. Translated, it gives CAISFSSGTGGSGANVLTF.

The genes are TRBV5-4 and TRBJ2-7; possibly TRBD2 for D (7 bases). Germline V gene sequence: CDR1 SGHNT, CDR2 YYREEE (reference sequence). V lost 4 bases and J lost 7, with 18 bases in between. The CDR3 has 14 amino acids. CDR3 bases: TGTGCCAGCAGCCCCATCCGGGGGGCGCGGGAGCAGTACTTC. Protein: CASSPIRGAREQYF.

The chain employs TRBV29-1 and TRBJ2-6; 7 nucleotides line up with TRBD1. Germline assignment: CDR1 SQVTM and CDR2 ANQGSEA. The CDR3 runs to 15 residues. CDR3 in amino acids: CRSRGGGSGSNVLTF. CDR3 DNA sequence: TGCAGGAGCCGAGGGGGCGGATCCGGGTCCAACGTCCTGACTTTC.

The J gene is TRBJ2-7, the V gene TRBV6-5; maybe TRBD2 (5 bases). The CDR3 has 14 amino acids. V was shortened by 2 bases and J by 2 bases, with 10 bases between the two germline ends. Germline V lookup: CDR1 MNHEY, CDR2 SVGAGI. The chain's CDR3 is CASSYGLEAYEQYF. In nucleotides, the CDR3 is TGTGCCAGCAGTTACGGGTTGGAGGCCTACGAGCAGTACTTC.

The chain combines TRBV7-2 with TRBJ2-7; TRBD1 might be the D (5 bases). The length of the CDR3 is 14 residues. Between the trimmed V and J ends, which lost 5 bases and 0 bases, there was a span of 11 bases. Germline CDR1 SGHTA, CDR2 FQGNSA. The CDR3 DNA follows: TGTGCCAGCAGCCCTAGGACACACTCCTACGAGCAGTACTTC. This gives the protein CASSPRTHSYEQYF.

This clone was seen just once. In nucleotides, the CDR3 is TGTGCCAGCAGCTTGGGGTTGGGGGGGCTCCACACCGGGGAGCTGTTTTTT. Its protein is CASSLGLGGLHTGELFF. This chain connects TRBV5-6 to TRBJ2-2; weak D call: TRBD2 (7 bases). Trimming removed 0 bases at V and 3 bases at J, with 15 bases between. This CDR3 is 17 amino acids long. Germline V lookup: CDR1 SGHDT, CDR2 YYEEEE.

This clone appeared once. This sequence joins TRBV21-1 and TRBJ1-5; TRBD1, the table's D call, lacks a check against the DNA. TRBV21-1 counts as a pseudogene. The CDR3 totals 13 residues. The CDR3 spells CASSRRGNQPQHF. CDR3 in DNA: TGTGCCAGCTCTCGCAGGGGAAATCAGCCCCAGCATTTT.

The chain combines TRBV19 with TRBJ1-5; TRBD1 agrees at 10 bases. CDR1 and CDR2 (germline): LNHDA, SQIVND (reference sequence). This CDR3 contains 16 residues. The ends lost 5 bases at V and 0 bases at J; junction bases unmatched: 4. CDR3 sequence reads: CASSPGQGYSNQPQHF. The CDR3 nucleotides read TGTGCCAGTAGTCCGGGACAGGGGTATAGCAATCAGCCCCAGCATTTT.

Only a few counts were recorded for this clone. The chain carries TRBV6-4 and TRBJ2-1; 12 bases match TRBD1. CDR1 MRHNA and CDR2 SNTAGT come from the germline V gene. The CDR3 spans 16 residues. Trimming at V came to 0 bases and at J to 6 bases, leaving 3 bases not matched to a gene. CDR3 DNA: TGTGCCAGCAGTGACTCGGGGACAGGGGGCTTCAATGAGCAGTTCTTC. It is translated as CASSDSGTGGFNEQFF.

The rearrangement uses TRBV9 and TRBJ2-3, with D unresolved. This CDR3 comprises 13 residues. V was clipped by 0 bases and J by 3 bases, with 5 bases between them. Germline values: CDR1 SGDLS, CDR2 YYNGEE. CDR3 protein: CASSVDHTDTQYF. CDR3 coding DNA: TGTGCCAGCAGCGTAGATCATACAGATACGCAGTATTTT.